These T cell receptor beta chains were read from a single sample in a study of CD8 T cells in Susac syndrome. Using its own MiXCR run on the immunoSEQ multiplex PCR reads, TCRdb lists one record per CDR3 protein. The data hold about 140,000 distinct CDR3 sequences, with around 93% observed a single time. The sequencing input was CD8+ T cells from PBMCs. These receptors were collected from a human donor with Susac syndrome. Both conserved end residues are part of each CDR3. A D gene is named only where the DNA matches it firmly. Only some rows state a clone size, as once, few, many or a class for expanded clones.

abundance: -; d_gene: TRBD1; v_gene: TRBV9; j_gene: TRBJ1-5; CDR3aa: CASSVDGTGFQPQHF; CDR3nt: TGTGCCAGCAGCGTAGATGGGACAGGGTTTCAGCCCCAGCATTTT
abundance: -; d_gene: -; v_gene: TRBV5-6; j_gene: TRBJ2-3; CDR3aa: CASSLEGADTQYF; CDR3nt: TGTGCCAGCAGCTTGGAGGGGGCAGATACGCAGTATTTT
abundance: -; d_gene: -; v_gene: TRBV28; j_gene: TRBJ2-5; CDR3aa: CASSFRLLRETQYF; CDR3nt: TGTGCCAGCAGTTTTCGTCTACTCCGAGAGACCCAGTACTTC
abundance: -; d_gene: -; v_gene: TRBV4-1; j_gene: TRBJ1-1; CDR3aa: CASSQGGKTEAFF; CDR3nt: TGCGCCAGCAGCCAAGGGGGGAAAACTGAAGCTTTCTTT
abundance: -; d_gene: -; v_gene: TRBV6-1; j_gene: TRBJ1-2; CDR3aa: CASSDGQLLWRTF; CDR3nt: TGTGCCAGCAGTGATGGGCAACTACTTTGGCGCACCTTC
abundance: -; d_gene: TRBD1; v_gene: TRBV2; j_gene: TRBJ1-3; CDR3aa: CASSRQGASGNTIYF; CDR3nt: TGTGCCAGCAGCAGACAGGGGGCGTCTGGAAACACCATATATTTT
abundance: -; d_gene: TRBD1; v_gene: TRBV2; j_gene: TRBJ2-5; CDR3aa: CASSGTVNKETQYF; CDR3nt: TGTGCCAGCAGCGGGACAGTCAATAAAGAGACCCAGTACTTC
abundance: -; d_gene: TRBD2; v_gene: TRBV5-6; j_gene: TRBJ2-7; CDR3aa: CASSLLGPSGPYEQYF; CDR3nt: TGTGCCAGCAGTTTGTTAGGGCCTAGCGGCCCCTACGAGCAGTACTTC
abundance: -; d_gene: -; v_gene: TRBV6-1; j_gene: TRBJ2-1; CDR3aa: CASSKRRETYNEQFF; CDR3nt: TGTGCCAGCAGTAAGAGACGGGAGACCTACAATGAGCAGTTCTTC
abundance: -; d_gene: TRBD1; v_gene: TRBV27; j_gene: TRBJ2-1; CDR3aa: CASSWTGSNEQFF; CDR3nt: TGTGCCAGCAGTTGGACAGGGTCCAATGAGCAGTTCTTC
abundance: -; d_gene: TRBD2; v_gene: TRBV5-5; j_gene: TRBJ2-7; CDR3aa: CASSSQLAFEQYF; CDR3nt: TGTGCCAGCAGCTCCCAACTAGCGTTTGAGCAGTACTTC
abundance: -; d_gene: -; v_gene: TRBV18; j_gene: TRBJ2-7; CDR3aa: CASSFGRSSYEQYF; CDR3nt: TGTGCCAGCTCATTTGGGAGAAGCTCCTACGAGCAGTACTTC
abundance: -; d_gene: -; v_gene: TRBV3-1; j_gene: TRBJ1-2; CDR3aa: CASSSLLLDNYGYTF; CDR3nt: TGTGCCAGCAGCTCTTTACTGTTAGATAACTATGGCTACACCTTC
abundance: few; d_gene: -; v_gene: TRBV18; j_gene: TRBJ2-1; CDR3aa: CASSPTRSYNEQFF; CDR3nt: TGTGCCAGCTCACCAACCCGCTCCTACAATGAGCAGTTCTTC
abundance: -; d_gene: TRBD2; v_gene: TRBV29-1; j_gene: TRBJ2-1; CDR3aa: CSVLTSVDTYEQFF; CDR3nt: TGCAGCGTCCTGACTAGCGTAGATACCTATGAGCAGTTCTTC
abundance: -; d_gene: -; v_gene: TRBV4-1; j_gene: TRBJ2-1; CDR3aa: CASSQDSGNEQFF; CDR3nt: TGCGCCAGCAGCCAAGATAGCGGCAATGAGCAGTTCTTC
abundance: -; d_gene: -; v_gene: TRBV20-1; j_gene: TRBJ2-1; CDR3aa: CSAADYKEQFF; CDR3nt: TGCAGTGCCGCGGACTATAAGGAGCAGTTCTTC
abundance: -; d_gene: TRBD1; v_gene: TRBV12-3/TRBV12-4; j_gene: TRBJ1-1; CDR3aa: CASSFGDRTVGAFF; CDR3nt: TGTGCCAGCAGTTTTGGGGACAGGACAGTCGGAGCTTTCTTT
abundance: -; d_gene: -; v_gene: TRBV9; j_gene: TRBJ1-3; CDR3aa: CASSVAQGSSGNTIYF; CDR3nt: TGTGCCAGCAGCGTAGCGCAGGGAAGCTCTGGAAACACCATATATTTT
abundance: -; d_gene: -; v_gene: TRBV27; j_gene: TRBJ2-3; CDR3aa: CASSVGSTDTQYF; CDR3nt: TGTGCCAGCTCGGTGGGTAGCACAGATACGCAGTATTTT
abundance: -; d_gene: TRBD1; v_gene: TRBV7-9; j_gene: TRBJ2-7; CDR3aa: CASSTDRDRVPYEQYF; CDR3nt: TGTGCCAGCAGCACAGACCGGGACAGGGTCCCCTACGAGCAGTACTTC
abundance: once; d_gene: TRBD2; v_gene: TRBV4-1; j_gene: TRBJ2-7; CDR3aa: CASSQRAGAVGEQYF; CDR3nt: TGCGCCAGCAGCCAGCGAGCGGGAGCCGTGGGGGAGCAGTACTTC
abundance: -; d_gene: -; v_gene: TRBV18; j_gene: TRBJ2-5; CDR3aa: CASSPGLGEETQYF; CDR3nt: TGTGCCAGCTCACCAGGGCTTGGCGAAGAGACCCAGTACTTC
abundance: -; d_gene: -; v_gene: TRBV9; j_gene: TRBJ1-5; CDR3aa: CASSVGPGANQPQHF; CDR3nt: TGTGCCAGCAGCGTAGGGCCCGGTGCAAATCAGCCCCAGCATTTT
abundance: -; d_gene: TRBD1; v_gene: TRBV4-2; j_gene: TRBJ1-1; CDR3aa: CASSQEAGGVVTEAFF; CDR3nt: TGTGCCAGCAGCCAAGAGGCAGGGGGCGTTGTCACTGAAGCTTTCTTT
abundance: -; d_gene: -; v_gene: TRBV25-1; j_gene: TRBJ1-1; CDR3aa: CASSGGVNTEAFF; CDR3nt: TGTGCCAGCAGTGGCGGGGTGAACACTGAAGCTTTCTTT
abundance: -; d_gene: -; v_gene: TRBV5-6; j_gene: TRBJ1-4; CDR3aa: CASSLGAVGWSEKLFF; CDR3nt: TGTGCCAGCAGCTTGGGCGCGGTCGGCTGGTCTGAAAAACTGTTTTTT
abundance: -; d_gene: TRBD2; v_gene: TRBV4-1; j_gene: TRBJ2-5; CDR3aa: CASSQRLAGGETQYF; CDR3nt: TGCGCCAGCAGCCAACGACTAGCGGGAGGAGAGACCCAGTACTTC
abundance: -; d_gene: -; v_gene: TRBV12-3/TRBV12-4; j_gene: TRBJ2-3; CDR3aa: CASSLTEMQYF; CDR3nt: TGTGCCAGCAGTTTAACAGAGATGCAGTATTTT
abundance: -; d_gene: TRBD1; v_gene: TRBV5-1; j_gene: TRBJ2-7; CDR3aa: CASSHSTGVSYEQYF; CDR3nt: TGCGCCAGCAGCCATAGTACAGGGGTCTCCTACGAGCAGTACTTC
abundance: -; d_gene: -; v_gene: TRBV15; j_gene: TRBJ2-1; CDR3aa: CATSRAAGANNEQFF; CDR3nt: TGTGCCACCAGCAGAGCGGCGGGGGCCAACAATGAGCAGTTCTTC
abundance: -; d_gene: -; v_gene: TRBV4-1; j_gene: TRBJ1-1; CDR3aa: CASSPNRWQNTEAFF; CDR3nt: TGCGCCAGCAGCCCTAACCGGTGGCAGAACACTGAAGCTTTCTTT
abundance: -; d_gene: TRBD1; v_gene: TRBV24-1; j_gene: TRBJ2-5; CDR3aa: CATSEFNRGQETQYF; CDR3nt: TGTGCCACCAGTGAGTTTAACAGGGGCCAAGAGACCCAGTACTTC
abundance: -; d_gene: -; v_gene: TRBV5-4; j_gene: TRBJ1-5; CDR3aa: CASSPDRGAYQPQHF; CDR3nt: TGTGCCAGCAGCCCAGACCGTGGGGCTTATCAGCCCCAGCATTTT
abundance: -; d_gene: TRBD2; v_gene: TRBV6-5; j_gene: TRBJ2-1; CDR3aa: CASSYPLAGDNEQFF; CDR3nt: TGTGCCAGCAGTTACCCCCTAGCGGGAGACAATGAGCAGTTCTTC
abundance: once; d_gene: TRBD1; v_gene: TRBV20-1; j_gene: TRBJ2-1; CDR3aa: CSARDLTGQTYNEQFF; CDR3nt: TGCAGTGCTAGAGATCTGACGGGACAGACGTACAATGAGCAGTTCTTC
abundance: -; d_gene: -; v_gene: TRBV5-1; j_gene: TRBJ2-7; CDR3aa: CASSFNYEQYF; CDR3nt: TGCGCCAGCAGCTTCAATTACGAGCAGTACTTC
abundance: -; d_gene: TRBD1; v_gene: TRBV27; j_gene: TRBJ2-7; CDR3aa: CASSSWDRPYEQYF; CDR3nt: TGTGCCAGCAGTTCTTGGGACAGACCCTACGAGCAGTACTTC
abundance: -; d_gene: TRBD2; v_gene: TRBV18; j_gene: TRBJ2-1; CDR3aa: CASSLTSGSGNEQFF; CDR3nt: TGTGCCAGCTCACTGACTAGCGGGAGCGGTAATGAGCAGTTCTTC
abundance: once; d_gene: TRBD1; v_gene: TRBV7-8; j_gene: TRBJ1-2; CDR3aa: CASSLIVGQTYGYTF; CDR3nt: TGTGCCAGCAGCTTAATCGTGGGACAGACTTATGGCTACACCTTC
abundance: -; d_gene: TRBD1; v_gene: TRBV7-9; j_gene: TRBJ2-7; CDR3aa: CASSRPPRGQDEQYF; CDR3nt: TGTGCCAGCAGCCGCCCTCCCAGGGGGCAGGACGAGCAGTACTTC
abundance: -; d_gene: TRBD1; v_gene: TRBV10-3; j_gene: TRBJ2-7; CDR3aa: CAISQNRDRITYEQYF; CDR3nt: TGTGCCATCAGCCAAAACCGGGACAGGATAACCTACGAGCAGTACTTC
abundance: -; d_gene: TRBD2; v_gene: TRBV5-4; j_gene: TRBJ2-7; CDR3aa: CASSLAPYSGIYEQYF; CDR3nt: TGTGCCAGCAGCTTGGCACCTTATAGCGGGATCTACGAGCAGTACTTC
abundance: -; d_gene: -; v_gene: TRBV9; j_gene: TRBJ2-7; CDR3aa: CASSSGTTLGQYF; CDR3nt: TGTGCCAGCAGCTCCGGGACCACTCTCGGGCAGTACTTC
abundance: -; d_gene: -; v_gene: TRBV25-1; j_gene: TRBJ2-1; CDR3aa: CASKEGYNEQFF; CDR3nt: TGTGCCAGCAAAGAAGGTTACAATGAGCAGTTCTTC
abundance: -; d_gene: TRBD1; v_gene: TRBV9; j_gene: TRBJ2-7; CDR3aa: CASSVGPGTAYEQYF; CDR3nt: TGTGCCAGCAGCGTAGGCCCCGGGACAGCCTACGAGCAGTACTTC
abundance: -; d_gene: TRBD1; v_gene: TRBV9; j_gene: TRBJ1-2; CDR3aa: CAMSRGCDGYTF; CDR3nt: TGTGCCATGTCCAGGGGGTGCGATGGCTACACCTTC
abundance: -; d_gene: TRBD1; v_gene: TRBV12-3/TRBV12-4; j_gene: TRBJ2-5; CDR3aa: CASSLGQGLWETQYF; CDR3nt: TGTGCCAGCAGTCTAGGACAGGGTCTTTGGGAGACCCAGTACTTC
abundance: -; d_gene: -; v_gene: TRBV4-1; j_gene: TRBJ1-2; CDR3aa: CASSQESNQNYGYTF; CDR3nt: TGCGCCAGCAGCCAAGAATCTAATCAGAACTATGGCTACACCTTC
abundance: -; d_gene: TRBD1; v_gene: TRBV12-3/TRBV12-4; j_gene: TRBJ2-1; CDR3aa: CASSRTGRTGHEQFF; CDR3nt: TGTGCCAGCAGTAGGACAGGTCGGACAGGCCATGAGCAGTTCTTC
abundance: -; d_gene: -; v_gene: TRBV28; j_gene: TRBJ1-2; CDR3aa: CASSLKPYGYTF; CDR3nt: TGTGCCAGCAGTTTAAAACCCTATGGCTACACCTTC
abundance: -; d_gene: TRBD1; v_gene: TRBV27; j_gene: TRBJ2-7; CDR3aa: CASSSSGQASYEQYF; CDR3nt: TGTGCCAGCAGTTCCTCAGGACAGGCATCCTACGAGCAGTACTTC
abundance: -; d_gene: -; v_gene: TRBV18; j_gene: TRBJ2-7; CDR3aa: CASSPPDRNYEQYF; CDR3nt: TGTGCCAGCTCACCACCGGACAGAAACTACGAGCAGTACTTC
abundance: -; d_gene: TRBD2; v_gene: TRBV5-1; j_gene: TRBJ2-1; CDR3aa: CASSQLPGAGLYNEQFF; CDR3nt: TGCGCCAGCAGCCAACTACCTGGAGCGGGACTATACAATGAGCAGTTCTTC